This T cell receptor (beta chain) comes out of a study of Graves' ophthalmopathy and Graves' hyperthyroidism. Study-wide context: Stable hyperthyroid donors showed no ophthalmopathy during 18 months follow-up. Study conclusions and caveats: The study's model predicted ophthalmopathy progression at about 68% sensitivity and about 72% specificity. Blood also held most thyroid clonotypes expanded above 0.001 frequency.

Scientists amplified the TCR beta CDR3 regions from RNA transcripts. HTBI-primed first-round RT-PCR preceded second-round multiplex PCR. One entry per CDR3 protein results from TCRdb running MiXCR on the multiplex PCR reads. Of about 1.2 million distinct CDR3 sequences in the sample, about 36% were seen once. Ineligible for inclusion were patients with other autoimmune diseases, uncontrolled infections, pregnancy or lactation. This clonotype showed up many times. Its matching antigen is unknown. This receptor was obtained from an adult man with Graves' hyperthyroidism. Sequencing was performed on peripheral blood or thyroid tissue (not recorded which).

The chain's CDR3 is CASSREAGTGVETQYF. CDR3 nucleotide sequence: TGTGCCAGCAGCCGAGAAGCCGGGACAGGGGTTGAGACCCAGTACTTC. This chain joins TRBV7-9 and TRBJ2-5, with TRBD1 matching 10 bases. Per the germline V gene, CDR1 is SEHNR and CDR2 is FQNEAQ (reference sequence). The CDR3 covers 16 residues. V shed 5 bases and J 5 bases; nucleotides not matched to a gene: 11.